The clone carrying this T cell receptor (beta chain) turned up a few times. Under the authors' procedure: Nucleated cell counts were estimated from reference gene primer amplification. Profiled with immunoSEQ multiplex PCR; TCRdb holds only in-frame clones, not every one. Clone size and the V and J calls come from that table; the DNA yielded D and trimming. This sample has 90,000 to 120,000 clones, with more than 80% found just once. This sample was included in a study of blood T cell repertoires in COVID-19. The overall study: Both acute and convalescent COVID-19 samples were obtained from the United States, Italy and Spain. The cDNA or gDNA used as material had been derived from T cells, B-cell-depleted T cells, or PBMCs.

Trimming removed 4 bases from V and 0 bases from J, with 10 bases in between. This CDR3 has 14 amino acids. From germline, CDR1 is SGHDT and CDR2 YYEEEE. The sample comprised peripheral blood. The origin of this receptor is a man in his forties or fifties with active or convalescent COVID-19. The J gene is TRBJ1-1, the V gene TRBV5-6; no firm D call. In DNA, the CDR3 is TGTGCCAGCAGCCGAGGAGGGATGAACACTGAAGCTTTCTTT. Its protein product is CASSRGGMNTEAFF.